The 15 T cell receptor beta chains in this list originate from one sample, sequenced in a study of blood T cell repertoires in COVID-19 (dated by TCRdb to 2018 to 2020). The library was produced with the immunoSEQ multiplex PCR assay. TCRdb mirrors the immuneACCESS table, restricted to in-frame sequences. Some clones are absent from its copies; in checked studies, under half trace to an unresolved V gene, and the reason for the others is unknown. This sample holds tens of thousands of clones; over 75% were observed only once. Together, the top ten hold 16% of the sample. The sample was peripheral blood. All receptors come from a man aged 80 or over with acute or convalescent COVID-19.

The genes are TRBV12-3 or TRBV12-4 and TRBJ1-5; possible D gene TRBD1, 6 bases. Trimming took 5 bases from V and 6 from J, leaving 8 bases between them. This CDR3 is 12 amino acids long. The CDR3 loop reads CASSPGVQPQHF. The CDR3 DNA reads TGTGCCAGCAGTCCAGGGGTTCAGCCCCAGCATTTT.

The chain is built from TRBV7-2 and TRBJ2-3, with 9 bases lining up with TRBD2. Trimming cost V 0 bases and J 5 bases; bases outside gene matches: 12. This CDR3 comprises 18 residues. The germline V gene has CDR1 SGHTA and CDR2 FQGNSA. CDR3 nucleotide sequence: TGTGCCAGCAGCTTAGCGAACCGCGCGGGGGGGCCTCAAGATACGCAGTATTTT. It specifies CASSLANRAGGPQDTQYF.

The CDR3 DNA sequence: TGTGCCAGCAGCCCGACAGGGGGAGAGTACGAGCAGTACTTC. This codes for CASSPTGGEYEQYF. The rearrangement links TRBV9 to TRBJ2-7, with 9 bases identical to TRBD1. Germline values: CDR1 SGDLS, CDR2 YYNGEE. The length of the CDR3 is 14 residues. V was pared by 4 bases and J by 4 bases, with 6 bases of the junction left unmatched.

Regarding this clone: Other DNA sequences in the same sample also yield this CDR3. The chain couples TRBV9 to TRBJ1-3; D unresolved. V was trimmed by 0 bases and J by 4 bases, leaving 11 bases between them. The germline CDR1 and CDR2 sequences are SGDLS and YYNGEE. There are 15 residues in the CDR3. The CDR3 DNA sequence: TGTGCCAGCAGCGTAGGTGGTCAGTCAGGAAACACCATATATTTT. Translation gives CASSVGGQSGNTIYF.

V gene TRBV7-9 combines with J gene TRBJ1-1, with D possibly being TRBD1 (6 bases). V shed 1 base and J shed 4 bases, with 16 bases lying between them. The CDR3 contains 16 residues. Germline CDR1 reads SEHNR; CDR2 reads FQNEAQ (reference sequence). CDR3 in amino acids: CASSLGGGGLGTEAFF. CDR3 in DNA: TGTGCCAGCAGCTTAGGGGGAGGGGGGCTCGGCACTGAAGCTTTCTTT.

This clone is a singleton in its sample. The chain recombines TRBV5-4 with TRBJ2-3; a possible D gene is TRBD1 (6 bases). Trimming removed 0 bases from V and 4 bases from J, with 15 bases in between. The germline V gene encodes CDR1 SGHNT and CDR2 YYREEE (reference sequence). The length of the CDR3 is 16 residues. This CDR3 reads CASSLGVGQGSDTQYF. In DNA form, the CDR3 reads TGTGCCAGCAGCTTGGGAGTTGGGCAGGGGTCAGATACGCAGTATTTT. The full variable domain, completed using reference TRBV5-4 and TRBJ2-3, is ETGVTQSPTHLIKTRGQQVTLRCSSQSGHNTVSWYQQALGQGPQFIFQYYREEENGRGNFPPRFSGLQFPNYSSELNVNALELDDSALYLCASSLGVGQGSDTQYFGPGTRLTVL.

CDR3 nucleotides: TGCGCCAGCAGCTGGGGACAGGGTCAAGAGACCCAGTACTTC. It specifies CASSWGQGQETQYF. The gene calls are TRBV5-1 and TRBJ2-5, with 9 nucleotides matching TRBD1. V lost 3 bases and J lost 2; bases outside the gene matches: 2. The CDR3 has 14 residues. Per germline, CDR1 SGHRS and CDR2 YFSETQ.

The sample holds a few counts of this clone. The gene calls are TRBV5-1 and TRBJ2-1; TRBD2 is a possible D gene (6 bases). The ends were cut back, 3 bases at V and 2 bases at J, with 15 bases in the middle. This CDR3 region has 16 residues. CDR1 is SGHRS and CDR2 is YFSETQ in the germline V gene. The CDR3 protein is CASSSGVGGPYNEQFF. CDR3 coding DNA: TGCGCCAGCAGCTCGGGGGTCGGGGGTCCCTACAATGAGCAGTTCTTC.

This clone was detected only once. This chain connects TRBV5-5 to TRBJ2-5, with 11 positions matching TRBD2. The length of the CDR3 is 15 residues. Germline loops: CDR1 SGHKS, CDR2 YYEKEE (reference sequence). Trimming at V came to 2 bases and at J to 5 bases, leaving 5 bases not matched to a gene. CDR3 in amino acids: CASSFSGGAGETQYF. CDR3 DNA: TGTGCCAGCAGCTTTAGCGGGGGGGCCGGTGAGACCCAGTACTTC.

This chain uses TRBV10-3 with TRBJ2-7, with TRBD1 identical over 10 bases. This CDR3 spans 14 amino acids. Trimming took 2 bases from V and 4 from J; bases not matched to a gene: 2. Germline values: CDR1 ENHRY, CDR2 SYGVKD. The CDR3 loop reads CAISEMGQGYEQYF. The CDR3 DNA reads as TGTGCCATCAGTGAGATGGGACAGGGGTACGAGCAGTACTTC.

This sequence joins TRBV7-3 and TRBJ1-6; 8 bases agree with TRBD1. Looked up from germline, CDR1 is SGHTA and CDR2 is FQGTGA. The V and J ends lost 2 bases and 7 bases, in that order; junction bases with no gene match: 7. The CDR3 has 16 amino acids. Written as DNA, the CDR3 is TGTGCCAGCAGCTTAGGAGGACAGGGTAACAATTCACCCCTCCACTTT. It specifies CASSLGGQGNNSPLHF.

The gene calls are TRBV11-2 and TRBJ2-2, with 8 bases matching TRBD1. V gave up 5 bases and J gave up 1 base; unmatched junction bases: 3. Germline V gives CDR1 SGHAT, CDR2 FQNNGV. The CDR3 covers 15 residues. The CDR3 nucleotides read TGTGCCAGCAGCCGGACAGGGATGAACACCGGGGAGCTGTTTTTT. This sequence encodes CASSRTGMNTGELFF. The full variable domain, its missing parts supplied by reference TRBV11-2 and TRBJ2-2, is EAGVAQSPRYKIIEKRQSVAFWCNPISGHATLYWYQQILGQGPKLLIQFQNNGVVDDSQLPKDRFSAERLKGVDSTLKIQPAKLEDSAVYLCASSRTGMNTGELFFGEGSRLTVL.

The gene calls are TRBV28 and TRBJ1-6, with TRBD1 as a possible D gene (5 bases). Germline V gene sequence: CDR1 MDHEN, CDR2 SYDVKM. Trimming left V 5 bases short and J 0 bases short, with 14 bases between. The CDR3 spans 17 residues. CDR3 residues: CASSPGGSSSYNSPLHF. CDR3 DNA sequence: TGTGCCAGCAGTCCTGGGGGGTCTAGCTCCTATAATTCACCCCTCCACTTT.

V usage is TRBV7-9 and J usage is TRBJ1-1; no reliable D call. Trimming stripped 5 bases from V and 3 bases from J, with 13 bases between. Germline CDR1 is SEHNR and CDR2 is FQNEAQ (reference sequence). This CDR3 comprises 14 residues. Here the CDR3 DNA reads TGTGCCAGCAGCCCCCGTACGCAGGACACTGAAGCTTTCTTT. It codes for CASSPRTQDTEAFF.

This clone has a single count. CDR3: CASQAQRGSTDTQYF. The CDR3 nucleotides read TGTGCCAGCCAGGCGCAGCGGGGGTCCACAGATACGCAGTATTTT. The chain carries TRBV6-6 and TRBJ2-3, with 8 bases that match TRBD2. The CDR3 is made up of 15 amino acids. The J segment lost 2 bases and the V segment lost 8 bases, leaving 9 bases of the junction unmatched. Per germline, CDR1 MNHNY and CDR2 SVGAGI (reference sequence).